This TCR beta chain was recovered during a study of a mutant IDH1 vaccine in newly diagnosed glioma. Study details: Patients were pretreated with radiotherapy, temozolomide, or both, mostly both.

Only in-frame clones appear in the TCRdb table, and some are missing; sequencing was by immunoSEQ multiplex PCR. This sample has approximately 11,000 clones, with 88% found just once. The time point denotes: week 23, last vaccination. In the vaccine, a single dose held 300 ug of the mutant IDH1 20-mer peptide, along with topical imiquimod. Tumors from donors were new WHO grade 3 or 4 IDH1-mutant astrocytomas with ATRX loss. Trimming left V 0 bases short and J 7 bases short, with 16 bases between. The CDR3 is 15 residues long. In germline, CDR1 is LGHNA, CDR2 YSLEER. This clone was recorded once. The antigen is unknown.

This sequence originates from a woman in her 40s with glioma. Some clones in this sample may be carry-over from other donors' samples. The sequencing here drew on PBMCs, taken from a glioma patient whose treatment included an IDH1 peptide vaccine. The J gene is TRBJ2-7, the V gene TRBV4-3, with D perhaps matching TRBD2 (5 bases). Here the CDR3 reads CASSQDRSLPGEQYF. In nucleotides, the CDR3 is TGCGCCAGCAGCCAAGATCGAAGCCTCCCGGGGGAGCAGTACTTC.